The 15 T cell receptor beta chains presented below share a single source sample, sequenced in a study of technical replicates of blood from a handful of donors (TCRdb year 2017). Library creation used the immunoSEQ multiplex PCR assay. TCRdb retrieved this table from immuneACCESS and kept in-frame rearrangements only. Not all clones are present; in checked studies, unresolved V genes account for under half, and no reason is known for the remainder. For this sample the table gives over 85,000 clones, of which 94% were detected only once. 0.25% of the sample rests with the top ten. Sequencing used T cells isolated from PBMCs. These receptors were collected from a human donor in good health.

The chain combines TRBV5-1 with TRBJ1-1; a possible D gene is TRBD1 (6 bases). The germline gives CDR1 SGHRS, CDR2 YFSETQ. The CDR3 is 16 amino acids. Trimming stripped 6 bases from V and 3 bases from J, with 21 bases between. In DNA form, the CDR3 reads TGCGCCAGCAAACCTACAAAAACAGGGTCGGACACTGAAGCTTTCTTT. Its translation: CASKPTKTGSDTEAFF.

The chain has TRBV6-5 and TRBJ1-4; the D gene is possibly TRBD1 (6 bases). With 6 bases removed from V and 8 bases from J, the gap between germline ends came to 19 bases. Germline CDR1 MNHEY, CDR2 SVGAGI. This CDR3 comprises 15 residues. As DNA, the CDR3 is TGTGCCAGCAGGCCAGACGGGGGGCTAGGAGAAAAACTGTTTTTT. Amino acid sequence: CASRPDGGLGEKLFF.

The chain couples TRBV11-2 to TRBJ2-1, with TRBD2 identical over 10 bases. CDR3 size: 18 residues. The J segment lost 1 base and the V segment lost 3 bases, leaving 9 bases of the junction unmatched. The V gene's germline CDR1 is SGHAT and CDR2 FQNNGV. CDR3 sequence reads: CASSFRLAGAASYNEQFF. The CDR3 DNA follows: TGTGCCAGCAGCTTTCGGCTAGCGGGAGCTGCGTCCTACAATGAGCAGTTCTTC. Drawing the rest from reference TRBV11-2 and TRBJ2-1, the complete variable domain is EAGVAQSPRYKIIEKRQSVAFWCNPISGHATLYWYQQILGQGPKLLIQFQNNGVVDDSQLPKDRFSAERLKGVDSTLKIQPAKLEDSAVYLCASSFRLAGAASYNEQFFGPGTRLTVL.

This clone was seen just once. The rearrangement links TRBV5-1 to TRBJ1-1, with D perhaps matching TRBD1 (5 bases). Germline V gene lookup returns CDR1 SGHRS and CDR2 YFSETQ. The CDR3 length is 16 residues. V lost 4 bases, J lost 4 bases, and 20 bases lay in between. The CDR3 DNA sequence: TGCGCCAGCAGCGAAGGGACCGGAGGGCCTAGCACTGAAGCTTTCTTT. This translates into CASSEGTGGPSTEAFF.

The V call is TRBV10-1, the J call TRBJ2-5, with D unclear. The length of the CDR3 is 14 residues. CDR1 and CDR2 (germline): WNHNN, SYGVQD (reference sequence). Trimming left V 2 bases short and J 2 bases short, with 9 bases between. CDR3 loop: CASSEQLQQETQYF. The CDR3 region has the DNA TGCGCCAGCAGTGAGCAATTACAGCAAGAGACCCAGTACTTC.

This clone has only one observation. The V call is TRBV7-8, the J call TRBJ1-2; possibly TRBD1 for D (5 bases). Germline assignment: CDR1 SGHVS and CDR2 FQNEAQ. Trimming removed 2 bases at V and 0 bases at J, with 10 bases between. This CDR3 comprises 15 residues. CDR3 sequence (DNA): TGTGCCAGCAGCTTAAAGACAGTAGCTAACTATGGCTACACCTTC. Encoded protein: CASSLKTVANYGYTF.

The chain carries TRBV6-5 and TRBJ1-4, with 10 positions matching TRBD1. Germline CDR1 and CDR2: MNHEY and SVGAGI. V was clipped by 2 bases and J by 5 bases; unmatched bases: 2. The CDR3 spans 15 residues. DNA of the CDR3: TGTGCCAGCAGTTACGGGACAGGGGTAAATGAAAAACTGTTTTTT. Protein sequence: CASSYGTGVNEKLFF.

The rearrangement uses TRBV4-1 and TRBJ2-6; 7 bases agree with TRBD1. Germline V gene sequence: CDR1 MGHRA, CDR2 YSYEKL. J was trimmed by 2 bases and V by 6 bases; bases with no gene match: 16. The CDR3 consists of 19 residues. CDR3 in amino acids: CASRKTLDRSIAGANVLTF. CDR3 DNA: TGCGCCAGCAGAAAAACCCTGGACAGGTCGATCGCTGGGGCCAACGTCCTGACTTTC.

The chain couples TRBV18 to TRBJ2-7; D is undetermined. V lost 3 bases to trimming and J lost 3 bases, with 9 bases between them. The CDR3 extends over 13 amino acids. The V gene's germline CDR1 is KGHSH and CDR2 LQKENI. CDR3 protein: CASSPLQNYEQYF. Written as DNA, the CDR3 is TGTGCCAGCTCACCTTTGCAGAACTACGAGCAGTACTTC.

The J gene is TRBJ2-3, the V gene TRBV6-1; D ambiguous. CDR1 MNHNS and CDR2 SASEGT come from the germline V gene. The V and J ends lost 2 bases and 2 bases respectively, with 8 bases between them. The CDR3 consists of 14 residues. The CDR3 DNA sequence: TGTGCCAGCAGTGAAACGCGGATCACAGATACGCAGTATTTT. Translation: CASSETRITDTQYF.

This chain joins TRBV9 and TRBJ1-3, with D possibly being TRBD1 (5 bases). The V end lost 0 bases, the J end lost 3 bases, and 19 bases lay between the germline ends. CDR3 length: 18 residues. CDR1 is SGDLS and CDR2 is YYNGEE in the germline V gene. DNA of the CDR3: TGTGCCAGCAGCGTAGTAGAGGCACAGCAGGGTTTTGGAAACACCATATATTTT. It is translated as CASSVVEAQQGFGNTIYF.

This rearrangement joins TRBV27 to TRBJ1-2; D call uncertain. The ends were cut back, 2 bases at V and 3 bases at J, with 10 bases in the middle. Germline V CDR1 and CDR2: MNHEY, SMNVEV (reference sequence). This CDR3 spans 14 amino acids. The CDR3 region is CASSLRGQDYGYTF. The CDR3 region has the DNA TGTGCCAGCAGTTTACGGGGTCAGGACTATGGCTACACCTTC.

V gene TRBV6-1 combines with J gene TRBJ2-1; 7 bases are a match to TRBD1. Germline V gene lookup returns CDR1 MNHNS and CDR2 SASEGT. This CDR3 has 14 residues. V lost 9 bases to trimming and J lost 4 bases; unmatched junction nucleotides: 9. Here the CDR3 DNA reads TGTGCCAGTACGACAGGGATTGGGTACAATGAGCAGTTCTTC. Protein product: CASTTGIGYNEQFF.

This clone has a single count. Mismatch with germline at one junction end may stem from a read error. The sample contains more than one DNA sequence encoding this CDR3. The J gene is TRBJ1-1, the V gene TRBV5-6; no reliable D call. This CDR3 region has 14 residues. Looked up from germline, CDR1 is SGHDT and CDR2 is YYEEEE. The CDR3 region is CASSFRELRTEAFF. The CDR3 DNA sequence: TGTGCCAGTAGCTTCAGAGAGCTGAGGACTGAAGCTTTCTTT.

The chain uses TRBV2 and TRBJ2-4, with 10 bases identical to TRBD1. The CDR3 is 17 amino acids. Trimming removed 1 base from V and 3 bases from J; junction bases left unmatched: 6. Germline V gives CDR1 SNHLY, CDR2 FYNNEI. Here the CDR3 reads CASSEEGTGVRKNIQYF. The CDR3 nucleotides read TGTGCCAGCAGTGAAGAAGGGACAGGGGTCCGCAAAAACATTCAGTACTTC.